This T cell receptor beta chain emerged from a study of cytomegalovirus exposure and HLA in healthy donors. Study results and caveats: As was reported, the classifier diagnosed cytomegalovirus status with high specificity and sensitivity. Usually a TCR sequence was rare, but some public TCRs were found in many donors.

Turning to this clone: Its specificity is not known.

Germline CDR1 reads LNHDA; CDR2 reads SQIVND (reference sequence). The CDR3 totals 17 residues. The V and J ends lost 6 bases and 1 base, in that order; junction bases with no gene match: 10. The repertoire was sequenced with immunoSEQ multiplex PCR; TCRdb's copy has only in-frame clones and lacks some. The sample consists of about 220,000 clones, around nine tenths of them appearing once. The TCR comes from a woman aged 18-29 years in good health and CMV-seronegative. What was sequenced was PBMCs. The chain combines TRBV19 with TRBJ2-4; 9 bases map to TRBD1. CDR3 nucleotide sequence: TGTGCCAGTAGACCTTCCACCGGGACAGGGGCCAAAAACATTCAGTACTTC. Protein: CASRPSTGTGAKNIQYF.